The source of this T cell receptor beta chain is a study of blood T cell repertoires in COVID-19. About the study: Whether acute or convalescent, the COVID-19 samples came from the United States, Italy and Spain.

In the authors' workflow: Amplification from reference gene primers served as the basis for estimated nucleated cell counts. Generated by immunoSEQ multiplex PCR, the TCRdb table keeps only in-frame clones and is missing some. The V and J calls and clone size are taken from that table; D and trimming were inferred from the DNA. This repertoire shows about 410,000 clones, 89% found once; its top ten account for around 1.5%. The junction had 5 bases not matched to a gene; V was cut back by 0 bases and J by 6 bases. The germline CDR1 and CDR2 sequences are MGHRA and YSYEKL. The CDR3 sequence is 14 residues long. A single count supports this clone.

Sequenced material: peripheral blood. The chain is built from TRBV4-1 and TRBJ2-7, with 7 bases matching TRBD1. The TCR was taken from a woman between 40 and 55 years old with COVID-19, enrolled during active disease. This CDR3 is CASSQEGTEGEQYF. In nucleotides, the CDR3 is TGCGCCAGCAGCCAAGAGGGGACAGAAGGCGAGCAGTACTTC.